The 4 T cell receptor beta chains below come from one sample, sequenced in a study of blood T cells in healthy people across ages. A second PCR, run for about 7 to 11 cycles, used a sample-barcoded 5' primer plus a J-beta primer mix. Each CDR3 protein gets one entry after TCRdb re-called the 5' RACE reads with MiXCR. Here the sample spans 2 million or so distinct CDR3 sequences, around 50% being singletons. The sequencing sample was made of blood. These TCRs come from a woman aged 40-49 years in good health.

In its sample, this clonotype was seen many times. The V call is TRBV29-1, the J call TRBJ2-5; TRBD2 matches at 10 bases. The CDR3 extends over 14 amino acids. Germline loops: CDR1 SQVTM, CDR2 ANQGSEA. V shed 1 base and J 2 bases; nucleotides not matched to a gene: 1. DNA for the CDR3: TGCAGCGTTGAAGGGACTAGCGGTCAAGAGACCCAGTACTTC. It is translated as CSVEGTSGQETQYF.

This chain uses TRBV18 with TRBJ2-3, with 13 bases identical to TRBD2. The junction had 1 base not matched to a gene; V was cut back by 0 bases and J by 7 bases. Looked up from germline, CDR1 is KGHSH and CDR2 is LQKENI. The CDR3 has 15 amino acids. CDR3 bases: TGTGCCAGCTCACCACCGGGACTAGCGGGGAATACGCAGTATTTT. Translated, it gives CASSPPGLAGNTQYF.

The chain couples TRBV20-1 to TRBJ1-2; unclear D gene. The length of the CDR3 is 11 residues. The V gene lost 1 base and the J gene lost 8 bases, with 8 bases spanning the gap. The germline CDR1 and CDR2 sequences are DFQATT and SNEGSKA (reference sequence). The CDR3 protein is CSARGGEGYTF. CDR3 DNA sequence: TGCAGTGCTAGAGGCGGGGAGGGCTACACCTTC.

This clonotype has just one count. Written as DNA, the CDR3 is TGTGCCAGCAGCGTGAGGAGACTGAACGAGCAGTACTTC. Protein: CASSVRRLNEQYF. The V call is TRBV5-5, the J call TRBJ2-7; unclear D gene. Germline CDR1 SGHKS, CDR2 YYEKEE (reference sequence). This CDR3 is built from 13 residues. Trimming cost V 4 bases and J 5 bases, with 13 bases left between them.